This passage covers 12 T cell receptor beta chains from one sample sequenced in a study of T cell repertoires in cytomegalovirus infection. The antigens these receptors bind are not known. In TCRdb, the reads were re-called with MiXCR into one record per CDR3 protein. The sample has some 590,000 distinct CDR3 sequences, approximately 40% seen once. The source material was cultured PBMCs, sampled from culture after CMV antigen stimulation. These receptors all come from a human donor in good health (CMV status not recorded). Some clones in this sample may be carry-over from other donors' samples.

V usage is TRBV6-1 and J usage is TRBJ1-2; 8 nucleotides agree with TRBD1. The ends lost 6 bases at V and 4 bases at J; junction bases unmatched: 7. CDR1 and CDR2 from the germline V gene are MNHNS and SASEGT. The CDR3 is made up of 14 amino acids. The CDR3 DNA reads TGTGCCAGCAGCCCAGGGGGCGCCTCCTATGGCTACACCTTC. This codes for CASSPGGASYGYTF.

The chain carries TRBV6-5 and TRBJ2-7, with TRBD2 as a possible D gene (5 bases). V was shortened by 6 bases and J by 2 bases, with 14 bases between the two germline ends. The CDR3 is 14 residues long. Germline-derived CDR1 and CDR2 are MNHEY and SVGAGI. CDR3 residues: CASSQVVGAYEQYF. For the CDR3, the DNA is TGTGCCAGCAGCCAGGTAGTCGGGGCCTACGAGCAGTACTTC.

The V call is TRBV25-1, the J call TRBJ2-1; TRBD1 agrees at 8 bases. This CDR3 is 15 amino acids long. Germline lookup yields CDR1 MGHDK and CDR2 SYGVNS. V lost 2 bases to trimming and J lost 2 bases; unmatched junction nucleotides: 2. The CDR3 DNA follows: TGTGCCAGCAGTGAAGGACAGGGAACCTACAATGAGCAGTTCTTC. Encoded protein: CASSEGQGTYNEQFF.

This clonotype has a count of ten or more. V is TRBV7-6 and J is TRBJ2-1; unclear D gene. This CDR3 has 14 amino acids. Germline V gene data show CDR1 as SGHVS and CDR2 as FNYEAQ. V lost 5 bases, J lost 0 bases, and 8 bases lay in between. The CDR3 sequence is CASSRLSSYNEQFF. The CDR3 DNA sequence: TGTGCCAGCAGCCGCCTAAGCTCCTACAATGAGCAGTTCTTC.

This clonotype occurred a few times. The chain couples TRBV5-1 to TRBJ1-2; TRBD1 aligns across 7 bases. CDR3 length: 12 residues. CDR1 is SGHRS and CDR2 is YFSETQ in the germline V gene. The CDR3 sequence is CASAGGNYGYTF. The CDR3 DNA reads as TGCGCTTCGGCAGGGGGGAACTATGGCTACACCTTC.

The chain combines TRBV5-1 with TRBJ2-5, with D perhaps TRBD1 (5 bases). Germline V gene sequence: CDR1 SGHRS, CDR2 YFSETQ. V dropped 0 bases and J dropped 5 bases, with 11 bases sitting between them. This CDR3 has 14 amino acids. DNA of the CDR3: TGCGCCAGCAGCTTGGATCCGACAGCGGAGACCCAGTACTTC. Amino acids: CASSLDPTAETQYF.

This rearrangement joins TRBV7-9 to TRBJ2-7; 14 bases align to TRBD2. J lost 7 bases, V lost 3 bases, and 8 bases had no gene match. The CDR3 is 16 amino acids. CDR1 SEHNR and CDR2 FQNEAQ come from the germline V gene (reference sequence). In DNA form, the CDR3 reads TGTGCCAGCAGCTTTTCGGGACTAGCGGGAGCGGGAGAGCAGTACTTC. Translating gives CASSFSGLAGAGEQYF.

The chain has TRBV28 and TRBJ2-5, with 9 bases fitting TRBD2. CDR1 and CDR2 (germline): MDHEN, SYDVKM. The CDR3 extends over 18 amino acids. J lost 5 bases, V lost 7 bases, and 20 bases had no gene match. CDR3 sequence reads: CASTSPPGVAGVQETQYF. As DNA, the CDR3 is TGTGCCAGCACCTCTCCACCCGGGGTAGCGGGGGTTCAGGAGACCCAGTACTTC.

The chain combines TRBV6-2 or TRBV6-3 with TRBJ2-7; D remains unclear. The V end lost 7 bases, the J end lost 2 bases, and 9 bases lay between the germline ends. The CDR3 totals 12 residues. Germline loops: CDR1 MNHEY, CDR2 SVGEGT. This CDR3 reads CASTVFPYEQYF. CDR3 nucleotides: TGTGCCAGCACGGTGTTCCCCTACGAGCAGTACTTC.

V usage is TRBV25-1 and J usage is TRBJ1-4; D call uncertain. The CDR3 totals 14 residues. CDR1 is MGHDK, CDR2 SYGVNS, per germline. The V end was cut by 4 bases, the J end by 4 bases, with 10 bases between. In DNA, the CDR3 is TGTGCCAGCAGTGTTGCGGGTTATAATGAAAAACTGTTTTTT. Its translation is CASSVAGYNEKLFF.

This clonotype was recorded many times. The chain employs TRBV7-2 and TRBJ2-7; 12 positions match TRBD2. J gave up 2 bases and V 2 bases, and 10 bases lay outside the gene matches. Per germline, CDR1 SGHTA and CDR2 FQGNSA. This CDR3 spans 18 amino acids. For the CDR3, the DNA is TGTGCCAGCAGCTTAAATCCTAGCGGGAGGGTACAGCCCTACGAGCAGTACTTC. This sequence encodes CASSLNPSGRVQPYEQYF.

The chain recombines TRBV27 with TRBJ2-1; no definite D call. This CDR3 is built from 11 residues. Germline V lookup: CDR1 MNHEY, CDR2 SMNVEV (reference sequence). V was cut by 6 bases and J by 7 bases, with 7 bases left in between. Here the CDR3 DNA reads TGTGCCAGCAGGTCAAGAAATGAGCAGTTCTTC. It encodes CASRSRNEQFF.